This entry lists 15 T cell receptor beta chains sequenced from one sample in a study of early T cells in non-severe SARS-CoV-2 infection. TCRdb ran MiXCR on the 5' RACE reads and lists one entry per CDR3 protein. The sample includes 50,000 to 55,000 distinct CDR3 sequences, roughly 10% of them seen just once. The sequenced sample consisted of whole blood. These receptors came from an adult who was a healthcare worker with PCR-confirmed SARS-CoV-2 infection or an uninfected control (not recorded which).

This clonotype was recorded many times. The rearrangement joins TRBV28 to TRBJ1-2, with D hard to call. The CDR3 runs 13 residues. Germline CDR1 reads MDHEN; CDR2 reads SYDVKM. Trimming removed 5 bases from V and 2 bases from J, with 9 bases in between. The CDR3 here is CASSVEINYGYTF. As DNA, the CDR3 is TGTGCCAGCAGTGTTGAGATAAACTATGGCTACACCTTC.

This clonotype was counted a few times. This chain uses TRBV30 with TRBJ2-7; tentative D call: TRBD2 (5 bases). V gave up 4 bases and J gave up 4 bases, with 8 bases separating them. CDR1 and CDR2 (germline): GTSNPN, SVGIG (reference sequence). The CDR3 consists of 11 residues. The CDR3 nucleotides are TGTGCCTGGACCGGGGAATACGAGCAGTACTTC. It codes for CAWTGEYEQYF. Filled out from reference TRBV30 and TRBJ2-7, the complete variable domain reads SQTIHQWPATLVQPVGSPLSLECTVEGTSNPNLYWYRQAAGRGLQLLFYSVGIGQISSEVPQNLSASRPQDRQFILSSKKLLLSDSGFYLCAWTGEYEQYFGPGTRLTVT.

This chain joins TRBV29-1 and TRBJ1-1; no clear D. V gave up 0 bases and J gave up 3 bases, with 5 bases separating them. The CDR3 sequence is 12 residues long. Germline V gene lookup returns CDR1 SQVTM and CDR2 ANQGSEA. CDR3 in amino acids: CSVEEAYTEAFF. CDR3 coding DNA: TGCAGCGTTGAAGAAGCGTACACTGAAGCTTTCTTT.

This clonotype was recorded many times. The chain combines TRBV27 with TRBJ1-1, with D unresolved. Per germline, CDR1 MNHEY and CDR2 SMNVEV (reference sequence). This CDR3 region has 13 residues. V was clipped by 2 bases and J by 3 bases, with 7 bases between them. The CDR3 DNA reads TGTGCCAGCAGTTTACGGAGGGACACTGAAGCTTTCTTT. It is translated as CASSLRRDTEAFF.

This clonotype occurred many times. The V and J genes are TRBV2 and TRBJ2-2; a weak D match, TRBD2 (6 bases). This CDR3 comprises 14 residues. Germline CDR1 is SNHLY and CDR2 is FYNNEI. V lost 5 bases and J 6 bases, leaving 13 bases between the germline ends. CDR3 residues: CASSRASVAGELFF. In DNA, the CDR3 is TGTGCCAGCAGTCGGGCTAGCGTAGCCGGGGAGCTGTTTTTT.

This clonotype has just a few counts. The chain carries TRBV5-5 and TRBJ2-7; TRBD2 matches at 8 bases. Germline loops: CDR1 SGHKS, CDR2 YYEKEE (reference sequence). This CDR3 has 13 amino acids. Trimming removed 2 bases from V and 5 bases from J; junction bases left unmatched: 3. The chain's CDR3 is CASSFREGDEQYF. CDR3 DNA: TGTGCCAGCAGCTTTCGGGAGGGCGACGAGCAGTACTTC.

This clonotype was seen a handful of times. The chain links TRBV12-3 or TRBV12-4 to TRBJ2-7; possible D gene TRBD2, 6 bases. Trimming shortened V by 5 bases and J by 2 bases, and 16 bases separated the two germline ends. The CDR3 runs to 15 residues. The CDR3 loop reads CASSGAGQGAYEQYF. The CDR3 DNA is TGTGCCAGCAGTGGAGCGGGCCAGGGAGCCTACGAGCAGTACTTC.

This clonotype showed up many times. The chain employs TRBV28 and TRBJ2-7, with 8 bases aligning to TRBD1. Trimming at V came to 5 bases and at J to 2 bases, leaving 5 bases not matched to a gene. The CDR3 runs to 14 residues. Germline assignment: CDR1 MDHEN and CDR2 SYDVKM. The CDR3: CASSRTGRTYEQYF. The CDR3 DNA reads TGTGCCAGCAGTCGGACAGGGCGGACCTACGAGCAGTACTTC.

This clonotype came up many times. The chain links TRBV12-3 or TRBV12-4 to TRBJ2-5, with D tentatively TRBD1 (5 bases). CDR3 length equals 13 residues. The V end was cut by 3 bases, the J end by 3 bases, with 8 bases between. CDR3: CASSLTEKETQYF. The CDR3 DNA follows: TGTGCCAGCAGTTTGACAGAAAAAGAGACCCAGTACTTC.

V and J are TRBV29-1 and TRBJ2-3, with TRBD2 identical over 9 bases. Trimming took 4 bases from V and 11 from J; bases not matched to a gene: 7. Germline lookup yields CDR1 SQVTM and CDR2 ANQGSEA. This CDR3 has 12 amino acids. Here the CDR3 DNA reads TGCAGCGTTGTCTCCGCTAGCGGGAAGCAGTATTTT. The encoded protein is CSVVSASGKQYF.

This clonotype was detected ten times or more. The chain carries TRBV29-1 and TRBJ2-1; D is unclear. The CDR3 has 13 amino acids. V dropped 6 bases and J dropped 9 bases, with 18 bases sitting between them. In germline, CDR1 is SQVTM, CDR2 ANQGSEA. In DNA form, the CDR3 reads TGCAGCGTCGACCGGCCCCCCTCCCCTGAGCAGTTCTTC. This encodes CSVDRPPSPEQFF.

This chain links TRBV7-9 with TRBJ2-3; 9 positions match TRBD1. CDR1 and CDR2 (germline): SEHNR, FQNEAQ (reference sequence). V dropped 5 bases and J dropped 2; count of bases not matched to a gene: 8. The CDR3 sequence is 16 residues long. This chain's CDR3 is CASSIGQGSSTDTQYF. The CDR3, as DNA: TGTGCCAGCAGCATCGGACAGGGGTCTTCCACAGATACGCAGTATTTT.

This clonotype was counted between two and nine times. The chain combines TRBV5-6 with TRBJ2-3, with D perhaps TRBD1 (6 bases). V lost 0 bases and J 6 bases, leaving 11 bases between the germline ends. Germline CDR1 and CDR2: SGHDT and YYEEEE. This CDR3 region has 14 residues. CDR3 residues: CASSLDQQGDTQYF. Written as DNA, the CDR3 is TGTGCCAGCAGCTTGGACCAGCAGGGGGATACGCAGTATTTT. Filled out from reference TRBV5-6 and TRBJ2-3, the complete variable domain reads DAGVTQSPTHLIKTRGQQVTLRCSPKSGHDTVSWYQQALGQGPQFIFQYYEEEERQRGNFPDRFSGHQFPNYSSELNVNALLLGDSALYLCASSLDQQGDTQYFGPGTRLTVL.

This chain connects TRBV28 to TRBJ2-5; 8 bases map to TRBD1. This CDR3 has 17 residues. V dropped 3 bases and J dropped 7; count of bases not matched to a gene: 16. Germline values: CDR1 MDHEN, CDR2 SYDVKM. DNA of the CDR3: TGTGCCAGCAGTTTCTCCGGGCAGGGGGCGCCGGTTGGGACCCAGTACTTC. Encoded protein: CASSFSGQGAPVGTQYF.

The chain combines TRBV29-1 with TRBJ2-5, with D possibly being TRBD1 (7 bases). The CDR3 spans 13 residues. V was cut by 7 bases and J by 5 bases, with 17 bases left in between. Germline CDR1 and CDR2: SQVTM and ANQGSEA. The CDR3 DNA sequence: TGCAGCGCCGGACCGACAGGGAGGGAGACCCAGTACTTC. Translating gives CSAGPTGRETQYF.